At least ten counts were recorded for the clone carrying this TCR beta chain. These data come from a study of patients and donors after allogeneic stem cell transplantation. TCRdb called the RT-PCR reads again in MiXCR, with one record for every CDR3 protein. Of under 200,000 distinct CDR3 sequences listed, approximately 25% are singletons. Germline CDR1 is SQVTM and CDR2 is ANQGSEA. The CDR3 loop spans 13 amino acids. Deletions cut 6 bases from V and 1 base from J, with 12 bases between. Sequences were obtained from blood, either unsorted or a sorted T cell fraction (not recorded which). The rearrangement links TRBV29-1 to TRBJ1-1; a possible D gene is TRBD1 (5 bases). This receptor was obtained from a human donor who was either an allogeneic HSCT recipient or a stem cell or donor lymphocyte infusion donor (not recorded which). It is not recorded whose cells these are; they may come from a transplant donor. The CDR3: CSVRGLENTEAFF. In nucleotides, the CDR3 is TGCAGCGTGAGGGGACTGGAGAACACTGAAGCTTTCTTT.